The subject of this entry is one T cell receptor beta chain. The data are from a study of blood T cell repertoires in COVID-19. Study-wide background: Whether acute or convalescent, the COVID-19 samples came from the United States, Italy and Spain.

The CDR3 length is 14 residues. Between the trimmed V and J ends, which lost 4 bases and 5 bases, there was a span of 10 bases. The germline CDR1 and CDR2 sequences are SGHRS and YFSETQ. Authors' methods: Amplification from reference gene primers served as the basis for estimated nucleated cell counts. This table comes from immunoSEQ multiplex PCR, and its TCRdb copy is limited to in-frame clones, with some not included. V, J and clone size were drawn from that table, and D and trimming were deduced from the DNA. The table records about 150,000 clones, 80% to 90% of them present only once. Sequenced: peripheral blood. The genes are TRBV5-1 and TRBJ1-6; no firm D call. The sequence derives from a woman of 80 years or more with acute or convalescent COVID-19. The CDR3 spells CASSPLQNNSPLHF. CDR3 in DNA: TGCGCCAGCAGCCCATTACAGAATAATTCACCCCTCCACTTT.